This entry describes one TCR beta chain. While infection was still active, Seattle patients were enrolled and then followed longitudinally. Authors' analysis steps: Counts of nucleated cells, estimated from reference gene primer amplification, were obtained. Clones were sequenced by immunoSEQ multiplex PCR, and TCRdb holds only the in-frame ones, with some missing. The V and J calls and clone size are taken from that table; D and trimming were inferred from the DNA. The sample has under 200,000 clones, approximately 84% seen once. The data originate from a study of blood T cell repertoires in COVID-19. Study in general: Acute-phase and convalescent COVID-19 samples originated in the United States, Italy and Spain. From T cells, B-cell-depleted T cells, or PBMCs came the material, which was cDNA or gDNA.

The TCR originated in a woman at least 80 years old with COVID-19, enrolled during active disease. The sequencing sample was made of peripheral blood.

The CDR3 DNA sequence: TGTGCCAGCAGTTGGGGGCAGGGATCGAACACTGAAGCTTTCTTT. It translates to CASSWGQGSNTEAFF. The rearrangement uses TRBV6-6 and TRBJ1-1, with a possible D match to TRBD1 (6 bases). Germline CDR1 MNHNY, CDR2 SVGAGI (reference sequence). The CDR3 sequence is 15 residues long. The V end was cut by 4 bases, the J end by 1 base, with 13 bases between.